This entry lists 7 T cell receptor beta chains sequenced from one sample in a study of blood T cell repertoires in COVID-19. Profiled with immunoSEQ multiplex PCR; TCRdb holds only in-frame clones, not every one. The sample lists 200,000 to 300,000 clones; approximately 88% were seen once. Sequencing input: peripheral blood. These receptors were collected from a man aged 40-55 years with acute or convalescent COVID-19.

The chain couples TRBV5-1 to TRBJ2-2; 8 bases match TRBD1. The CDR3 length is 15 residues. Germline V gene sequence: CDR1 SGHRS, CDR2 YFSETQ. V shed 4 bases and J 6 bases; nucleotides not matched to a gene: 8. For the CDR3, the DNA is TGCGCCAGCAGCCTGACACCAGGGGGCTCCGGGGAGCTGTTTTTT. As protein: CASSLTPGGSGELFF.

The CDR3: CASASGLAGGPFETQYF. The DNA of the CDR3 is TGTGCCAGCGCCTCGGGACTAGCGGGAGGGCCGTTTGAGACCCAGTACTTC. The rearrangement joins TRBV28 to TRBJ2-5, with 16 nucleotides matching TRBD2. The length of the CDR3 is 17 residues. Per germline, CDR1 MDHEN and CDR2 SYDVKM. J lost 5 bases, V lost 8 bases, and 11 bases had no gene match.

J is TRBJ2-1 and V is TRBV5-1, with 7 bases lining up with TRBD2. The CDR3 length is 14 residues. Trimming took 0 bases from V and 7 from J; bases not matched to a gene: 4. Germline CDR1 and CDR2: SGHRS and YFSETQ. For the CDR3, the DNA is TGCGCCAGCAGCTTGGCCTCGCGGGAGAATGAGCAGTTCTTC. The encoded protein is CASSLASRENEQFF.

This clone was detected only a few times. V gene TRBV5-4 combines with J gene TRBJ2-6; D perhaps matches TRBD2 (5 bases). V was trimmed by 4 bases and J by 0 bases, leaving 20 bases between them. Germline V gene sequence: CDR1 SGHNT, CDR2 YYREEE (reference sequence). CDR3 size: 19 residues. The CDR3 loop is CASSRGPPILSSGANVLTF. CDR3 DNA sequence: TGTGCCAGCAGCCGCGGGCCTCCCATATTGAGCTCTGGGGCCAACGTCCTGACTTTC.

The J gene is TRBJ1-4, the V gene TRBV28; a possible D gene is TRBD1 (5 bases). CDR1 and CDR2 from the germline V gene are MDHEN and SYDVKM. The CDR3 has 16 amino acids. Trimming shortened V by 6 bases and J by 6 bases, and 20 bases separated the two germline ends. The DNA of the CDR3 is TGTGCCAGCAGCCCTCAATGGGCGGGAGGGGATGAAAAACTGTTTTTT. Residues: CASSPQWAGGDEKLFF.

The V and J genes are TRBV7-2 and TRBJ2-1; D gene unclear. CDR1 and CDR2 from the germline V gene are SGHTA and FQGNSA. Trimming left V 5 bases short and J 5 bases short, with 19 bases between. This CDR3 has 16 amino acids. The CDR3 sequence: CASSHNAVRGNNEQFF. The CDR3 DNA reads TGTGCCAGCAGCCACAACGCGGTGAGAGGTAACAATGAGCAGTTCTTC.

The chain joins TRBV5-1 to TRBJ1-1; D gene uncertain. There are 14 residues in the CDR3. CDR1 is SGHRS, CDR2 YFSETQ, per germline. Trimming took off 1 base at V and 5 bases at J, with 12 bases between the two ends. The CDR3 DNA sequence: TGCGCCAGCAGCTTGACGTCAGGAGGGACTGAAGCTTTCTTT. Residues: CASSLTSGGTEAFF.